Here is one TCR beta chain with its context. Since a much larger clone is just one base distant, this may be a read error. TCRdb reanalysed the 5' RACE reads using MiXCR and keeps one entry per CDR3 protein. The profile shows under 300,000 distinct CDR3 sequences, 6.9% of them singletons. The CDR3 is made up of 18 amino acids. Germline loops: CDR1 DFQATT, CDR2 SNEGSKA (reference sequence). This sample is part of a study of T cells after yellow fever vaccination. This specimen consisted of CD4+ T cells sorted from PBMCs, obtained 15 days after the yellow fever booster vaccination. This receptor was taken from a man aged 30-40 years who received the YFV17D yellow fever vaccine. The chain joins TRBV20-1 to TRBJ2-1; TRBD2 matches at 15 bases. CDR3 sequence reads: CCASGLAGGPGSYNEQFF. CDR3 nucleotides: TGCTGTGCTAGCGGACTAGCGGGAGGGCCGGGCTCCTACAATGAGCAGTTCTTC.